Sequencing of this T cell receptor (beta chain) was carried out in a study of PD-L1 blockade in urothelial cancer. Noted time point: pretreatment peripheral blood. This CDR3 spans 15 amino acids. Trimming took 4 bases from V and 0 from J; bases not matched to a gene: 5. Germline lookup yields CDR1 SGHRS and CDR2 YFSETQ. Comment on this clone: The same CDR3 can be traced to other DNA sequences in this sample.

Clones were sequenced by immunoSEQ multiplex PCR, and TCRdb holds only the in-frame ones, with some missing. The table lists 40,000 to 55,000 clones, about 86% of them singletons. This receptor was obtained from a man between 60 and 70 years old with urothelial cancer. This chain joins TRBV5-1 and TRBJ2-3; 7 bases fit TRBD2. This specimen was PBMCs, taken around atezolizumab (anti-PD-L1) treatment. The CDR3 protein is CASSLGGVSTDTQYF. CDR3 nucleotides: TGCGCCAGCAGCCTGGGGGGGGTTAGCACAGATACGCAGTATTTT.